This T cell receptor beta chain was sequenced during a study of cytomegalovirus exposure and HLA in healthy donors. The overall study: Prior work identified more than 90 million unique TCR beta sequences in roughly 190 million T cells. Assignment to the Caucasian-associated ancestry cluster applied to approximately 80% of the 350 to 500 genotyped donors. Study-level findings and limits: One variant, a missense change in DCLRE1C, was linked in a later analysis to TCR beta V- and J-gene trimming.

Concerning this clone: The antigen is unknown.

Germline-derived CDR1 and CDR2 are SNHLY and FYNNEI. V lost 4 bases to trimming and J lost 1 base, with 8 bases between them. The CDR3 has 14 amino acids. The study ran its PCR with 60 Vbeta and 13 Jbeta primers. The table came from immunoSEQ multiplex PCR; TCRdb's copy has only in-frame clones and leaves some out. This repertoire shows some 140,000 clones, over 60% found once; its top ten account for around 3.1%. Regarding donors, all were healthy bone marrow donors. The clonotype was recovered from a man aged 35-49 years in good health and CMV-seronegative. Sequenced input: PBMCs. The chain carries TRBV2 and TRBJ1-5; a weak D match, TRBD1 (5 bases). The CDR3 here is CASSARTSNQPQHF. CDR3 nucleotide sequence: TGTGCCAGCAGTGCCCGGACAAGCAATCAGCCCCAGCATTTT. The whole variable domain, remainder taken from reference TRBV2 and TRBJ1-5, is EPEVTQTPSHQVTQMGQEVILRCVPISNHLYFYWYRQILGQKVEFLVSFYNNEISEKSEIFDDQFSVERPDGSNFTLKIRSTKLEDSAMYFCASSARTSNQPQHFGDGTRLSIL.